These 2 T cell receptor beta chains came from one sample sequenced in a study of T cells after yellow fever vaccination. One entry per CDR3 protein, called by TCRdb with MiXCR from the 5' RACE reads. In the table there are approximately 150,000 distinct CDR3 sequences, approximately 6.2% of which are singletons. Here the sequenced sample was CD4+ T cells sorted from PBMCs, taken on the day of the first yellow fever vaccination. Every receptor here comes from a man between 18 and 29 years old who received the YFV17D yellow fever vaccine.

Comment on this clonotype: This sequence may be a read error, since a much larger clone differs from it by one base. This rearrangement joins TRBV10-3 to TRBJ2-3, with 9 bases aligning to TRBD2. The V and J ends lost 6 bases and 2 bases, in that order; junction bases with no gene match: 3. CDR1 is ENHRY, CDR2 SYGVKD, per germline. The CDR3 length is 14 residues. CDR3 DNA sequence: TGTGCCATCAGGGGGACTAGCCTCACAGATACGCAGTATTTT. Residues: CAIRGTSLTDTQYF.

In this sample, this clonotype turned up many times. The V and J genes are TRBV7-8 and TRBJ2-3; D call uncertain. The CDR3 runs 13 residues. Between the trimmed V and J ends, which lost 4 bases and 3 bases, there was a span of 8 bases. The V gene's germline CDR1 is SGHVS and CDR2 FQNEAQ. CDR3 nucleotides: TGTGCCAGCAGCTCCGATAGGACAGATACGCAGTATTTT. Amino acids: CASSSDRTDTQYF.